This T cell receptor beta chain was captured in a study of shared clonotypes between healthy human individuals. For the study at large: Per donor, three plates held CD4 naive cells, three held CD4 memory, two held CD8 naive and one held CD8 memory.

The study, taken as a whole, reports: Only blood was sampled, and tissue TCR repertoires likely differ from blood ones.

Original methodology: Filtering differed for immunoSEQ, which gave only junction sequences without quality scores. Sequenced by immunoSEQ multiplex PCR; TCRdb stores in-frame clones only, minus some. The V and J calls and clone size are taken from that table; D and trimming were inferred from the DNA. Seen here are approximately 350,000 clones, roughly 96% observed once, and the top ten hold approximately 0.32%. Of note for this clone: The antigen is not known.

The specimen was memory CD8+ T cells sorted from blood. Indicated subset: CD45RO+ cells pooled with CCR7-negative TemRA cells. This sequence was found in a man aged 30 to 39 in good health.

This chain's CDR3 is CASAGTEDGTYEQYF. The DNA of the CDR3 is TGTGCCAGCGCCGGGACTGAGGACGGCACCTACGAGCAGTACTTC. The rearrangement joins TRBV11-2 to TRBJ2-7, with TRBD2 as a possible D gene (6 bases). Germline loops: CDR1 SGHAT, CDR2 FQNNGV. Trimming removed 8 bases at V and 2 bases at J, with 19 bases between. The CDR3 runs 15 residues.